A single sample gave rise to the 32 T cell receptor beta chains below, sequenced in a study of T cell repertoires in cytomegalovirus infection. TCRdb called the reads again in MiXCR, with one record for every CDR3 protein. The sample lists approximately 500,000 distinct CDR3 sequences; 16% were seen once. The specimen sequenced was CD8+ T cells from PBMCs. The source of these receptors is a human donor in good health (CMV status not recorded). Some clones in this sample may be carry-over from other donors' samples.

This clonotype has more than one count but fewer than ten. The chain is built from TRBV7-4 and TRBJ1-2; a possible D gene is TRBD1 (6 bases). The germline gives CDR1 SGHVT, CDR2 SQSDAQ. This CDR3 contains 15 residues. Trimming took 1 base from V and 6 from J, leaving 15 bases between them. The CDR3 sequence is CASSLVGDNRHGYTF. For the CDR3, the DNA is TGTGCCAGCAGCTTAGTAGGGGACAACAGACATGGCTACACCTTC.

This clonotype turned up a few times. The chain is built from TRBV9 and TRBJ2-7; D ambiguous. Between the trimmed V and J ends, which lost 0 bases and 1 base, there was a span of 8 bases. This CDR3 comprises 14 residues. CDR1 and CDR2 (germline): SGDLS, YYNGEE. In DNA, the CDR3 is TGTGCCAGCAGCGTAGCGTCGACATCCTACGAGCAGTACTTC. It yields the protein CASSVASTSYEQYF.

The CDR3 nucleotides are TGCAGCGTTCCAGGGCGGGCCGGGGAGCTGTTTTTT. It is translated as CSVPGRAGELFF. J is TRBJ2-2 and V is TRBV29-1, with D perhaps given as TRBD1 or TRBD2 (5 bases each). The CDR3 is 12 amino acids. Trimming took off 5 bases at V and 6 bases at J, with 10 bases between the two ends. Germline loops: CDR1 SQVTM, CDR2 ANQGSEA.

This clonotype was observed at least ten times. The rearrangement links TRBV27 to TRBJ2-3, with 7 bases lining up with TRBD2. Germline V CDR1 and CDR2: MNHEY, SMNVEV (reference sequence). The CDR3 length is 15 residues. Trimming cost V 3 bases and J 1 base; bases outside gene matches: 4. CDR3 residues: CASSLRGGGTDTQYF. The CDR3, as DNA: TGTGCCAGCAGTTTGAGGGGAGGGGGCACAGATACGCAGTATTTT.

This clonotype was seen repeatedly, ten times or more. The chain joins TRBV4-1 to TRBJ1-2; 7 nucleotides line up with TRBD1. In germline, CDR1 is MGHRA, CDR2 YSYEKL. Unmatched junction bases numbered 22, after V lost 0 bases and J lost 3 bases. This CDR3 region has 21 residues. The CDR3 is CASSQDKAGGRTGPADYGYTF. The CDR3 DNA is TGCGCCAGCAGCCAAGATAAGGCCGGAGGGAGGACAGGCCCAGCCGACTATGGCTACACCTTC.

This clonotype has a handful of counts. The V and J genes are TRBV20-1 and TRBJ1-2; TRBD1 is a possible D gene (6 bases). Germline CDR1 DFQATT, CDR2 SNEGSKA (reference sequence). The CDR3 contains 17 residues. Trimming shortened V by 0 bases and J by 6 bases, and 23 bases separated the two germline ends. This CDR3 is CSARDTQGNVGKDGYTF. In DNA, the CDR3 is TGCAGTGCTAGAGATACGCAGGGGAACGTGGGGAAGGATGGCTACACCTTC.

This clonotype was detected only a few times. V is TRBV5-3 and J is TRBJ2-7; D is possibly TRBD1 or TRBD2 (6 bases each). TRBV5-3 is an ORF, and what it does is uncertain. The CDR3 length is 13 residues. Trimming cost V 9 bases and J 0 bases, with 13 bases left between them. The CDR3 DNA reads as TGTGCCACCCGGGGGCGGGCCTCCTACGAGCAGTACTTC. Its protein product is CATRGRASYEQYF.

In this sample, this clonotype turned up a few times. This chain links TRBV6-1 with TRBJ2-1; 9 bases line up with TRBD2. The CDR3 contains 15 residues. Trimming took 7 bases from V and 8 from J; bases not matched to a gene: 12. Germline lookup yields CDR1 MNHNS and CDR2 SASEGT. The CDR3 DNA is TGTGCCAGCACCGCACTCGGCGGGACTAGCCATGAGCAGTTCTTC. Translation gives CASTALGGTSHEQFF.

The table lists this clonotype with a few counts. The chain uses TRBV5-6 and TRBJ2-7; no clear D gene. The CDR3 length is 14 residues. V was pared by 0 bases and J by 5 bases, with 12 bases between. Per germline, CDR1 SGHDT and CDR2 YYEEEE. The CDR3 spells CASSLGAGIDEQYF. DNA of the CDR3: TGTGCCAGCAGCTTGGGAGCAGGTATTGACGAGCAGTACTTC.

The sample holds many counts of this clonotype. V usage is TRBV2 and J usage is TRBJ2-7; no clear D. Germline CDR1 reads SNHLY; CDR2 reads FYNNEI. This CDR3 contains 16 residues. V was clipped by 0 bases and J by 1 base, with 13 bases between them. DNA of the CDR3: TGTGCCAGCAGTGAAGCGCCGTATAAACTGTCCTACGAGCAGTACTTC. Its translation is CASSEAPYKLSYEQYF.

This clonotype has at least ten counts. V usage is TRBV12-3 or TRBV12-4 and J usage is TRBJ2-7; 14 positions agree with TRBD2. CDR3 size: 16 residues. V shed 6 bases, J shed 6 bases, and the junction held 10 bases outside the gene matches. CDR3 bases: TGTGCCAGCAGGTCCGGGACTAGCGGGAGAAGGGGCGAGCAGTACTTC. It codes for CASRSGTSGRRGEQYF.

This clonotype was seen more than once but under ten times. The V call is TRBV27, the J call TRBJ2-5, with a possible D match to TRBD2 (7 bases). Germline V gene lookup returns CDR1 MNHEY and CDR2 SMNVEV (reference sequence). The CDR3 totals 16 residues. The V and J ends lost 5 bases and 2 bases respectively, with 18 bases between them. Written as DNA, the CDR3 is TGTGCCAGCAGTGGATACAGGGAGGGGAAACAAGAGACCCAGTACTTC. Residues: CASSGYREGKQETQYF.

For this clonotype: A single base separates this from a much larger clone, so it may be a read error. This sequence joins TRBV7-9 and TRBJ2-7; D not resolved. V gave up 6 bases and J gave up 5 bases, with 11 bases separating them. Germline-derived CDR1 and CDR2 are SEHNR and FQNEAQ (reference sequence). This CDR3 is built from 12 residues. The CDR3 DNA is TGTGCCAGCAGATTAACCGTGCACGAGCAGTACTTC. Translated, it gives CASRLTVHEQYF.

Note on this clonotype: A much larger clone is a single base away; this may be a read error. This chain joins TRBV7-9 and TRBJ1-2, with no clear D. The CDR3 loop spans 14 amino acids. The germline gives CDR1 SEHNR, CDR2 FQNEAQ (reference sequence). This CDR3 is CASSHTRGRAGYNF. The CDR3 DNA is TGTGCCAGCAGCCACACACGGGGTCGAGCAGGCTACAACTTC.

This clonotype was observed a handful of times. J is TRBJ1-1 and V is TRBV3-1; no definite D call. Deletions cut 4 bases from V and 3 bases from J, with 9 bases between. Germline CDR1 and CDR2: LGHDT and YNNKEL (reference sequence). The CDR3 extends over 13 amino acids. The CDR3 protein is CASSLYPYTEAFF. Written as DNA, the CDR3 is TGTGCCAGCAGCCTCTATCCATACACTGAAGCTTTCTTT.

This clonotype was detected only a few times. The chain employs TRBV28 and TRBJ2-7; TRBD1 aligns across 8 bases. Losses at the gene ends were 1 base for V and 0 bases for J; bases not matched to a gene: 2. Germline V gene data show CDR1 as MDHEN and CDR2 as SYDVKM. CDR3 length: 15 amino acids. The chain's CDR3 is CASSLSDRVSYEQYF. CDR3 nucleotides: TGTGCCAGCAGTTTATCGGACAGGGTCTCCTACGAGCAGTACTTC.

To note about this clonotype: The junction and the germline gene differ at one end; a read error may be behind it. The rearrangement links TRBV9 to TRBJ2-1, with D possibly being TRBD2 (7 bases). The CDR3 totals 16 residues. Per the germline V gene, CDR1 is SGDLS and CDR2 is YYNGEE. The CDR3 DNA reads as TGTGCAAGCAGCGTAGCTAAGGGGGGGGGATACAATGAGAAGTTCTTC. Residues: CASSVAKGGGYNEKFF.

Turning to this clonotype: As the CDR3 is not closed by the conserved phenylalanine or tryptophan, this likely results from a read error. No DNA is shown, since the ends of the CDR3 on it are uncertain; the CDR3 is the one TCRdb lists. The V call is TRBV20-1, the J call TRBJ1-5; the D call in the table, TRBD1, was not verified against the DNA. 16 amino acids form the CDR3, both terminal residues included. CDR1 DFQATT and CDR2 SNEGSKA come from the germline V gene (reference sequence). This chain's CDR3 is CSAWDRGLYRNQPPHC.

This clonotype was detected only a few times. The chain combines TRBV10-3 with TRBJ1-1; D is unresolved. The CDR3 runs to 15 residues. Germline CDR1 ENHRY, CDR2 SYGVKD. V shed 6 bases and J shed 0 bases, with 14 bases lying between them. The CDR3 is CAISAGKHMNTEAFF. CDR3 nucleotides: TGTGCCATCAGCGCTGGGAAACACATGAACACTGAAGCTTTCTTT.

This clonotype was seen repeatedly, ten times or more. The rearrangement uses TRBV7-2 and TRBJ2-7, with D uncertain. The CDR3 is 14 residues long. Germline-derived CDR1 and CDR2 are SGHTA and FQGNSA. The V gene lost 3 bases and the J gene lost 3 bases, with 12 bases spanning the gap. CDR3 nucleotides: TGTGCCAGCAGCTTCTCTTTAGGAAGCTACGAGCAGTACTTC. This sequence encodes CASSFSLGSYEQYF.

The V call is TRBV18, the J call TRBJ1-2; TRBD1 is a possible D gene (5 bases). The germline gives CDR1 KGHSH, CDR2 LQKENI. This CDR3 comprises 17 residues. Trimming removed 2 bases from V and 4 bases from J, with 20 bases in between. CDR3 coding DNA: TGTGCCAGCTCACCAACGGGATACGGGGGGAGTAGCTATGGCTACACCTTC. This gives the protein CASSPTGYGGSSYGYTF.

This clonotype was seen repeatedly, ten times or more. The rearrangement joins TRBV7-2 to TRBJ1-2; D gene uncertain. CDR1 and CDR2 from the germline V gene are SGHTA and FQGNSA. The CDR3 has 14 amino acids. V lost 3 bases to trimming and J lost 1 base, with 9 bases between them. CDR3 in DNA: TGTGCCAGCAGCTTTCGAATAATTAACTATGGCTACACCTTC. It yields the protein CASSFRIINYGYTF.

V usage is TRBV6-1 and J usage is TRBJ1-2; D is unclear. The germline gives CDR1 MNHNS, CDR2 SASEGT. This CDR3 region has 13 residues. V was pared by 6 bases and J by 2 bases, with 10 bases between. CDR3 protein: CASSPGPNYGYTF. The CDR3 region has the DNA TGTGCCAGCAGCCCCGGGCCAAACTATGGCTACACCTTC.

The chain recombines TRBV28 with TRBJ1-4; D gene unclear. V was cut by 4 bases and J by 2 bases, with 17 bases left in between. The germline V gene has CDR1 MDHEN and CDR2 SYDVKM. The CDR3 spans 17 residues. CDR3 protein: CASSSLRGDPTNEKLFF. For the CDR3, the DNA is TGTGCCAGCAGTTCTCTACGGGGAGATCCGACTAATGAAAAACTGTTTTTT.

This clonotype showed up many times. The chain employs TRBV12-3 or TRBV12-4 and TRBJ2-3; D uncertain. V was clipped by 0 bases and J by 4 bases, with 8 bases between them. The CDR3 has 14 amino acids. Here the CDR3 DNA reads TGTGCCAGCAGTTTAGCGGGGTTAGCAGATACGCAGTATTTT. Amino acid sequence: CASSLAGLADTQYF.

V and J are TRBV27 and TRBJ1-2; 10 positions agree with TRBD1. Per the germline V gene, CDR1 is MNHEY and CDR2 is SMNVEV (reference sequence). Trimming removed 6 bases from V and 4 bases from J; junction bases left unmatched: 14. This CDR3 comprises 17 residues. The CDR3 nucleotides are TGTGCCAGCAGCCCACCGGGACAGGGGCCACCCCGCTATGGCTACACCTTC. The encoded protein is CASSPPGQGPPRYGYTF.

This clonotype was seen more than once but under ten times. The chain uses TRBV2 and TRBJ2-7; no reliable D call. V was shortened by 4 bases and J by 7 bases, with 5 bases between the two germline ends. CDR3 length equals 10 residues. Germline V gene lookup returns CDR1 SNHLY and CDR2 FYNNEI. The CDR3 spells CASSAREQYF. In DNA form, the CDR3 reads TGTGCCAGCAGTGCGAGAGAGCAGTACTTC.

There are many counts of this clonotype. CDR3 coding DNA: TGTGCCAGCAGTTACTCGATAGAAATCGCACAGGGGGGAGACACTGAAGCTTTCTTT. Translation: CASSYSIEIAQGGDTEAFF. The V gene is TRBV6-6, the J gene TRBJ1-1; 8 bases line up with TRBD1. This CDR3 contains 19 residues. CDR1 and CDR2 (germline): MNHNY, SVGAGI (reference sequence). J was trimmed by 3 bases and V by 0 bases; bases with no gene match: 15.

The genes are TRBV2 and TRBJ2-1; 13 bases line up with TRBD2. With 6 bases clipped from V and 6 bases from J, the junction kept 5 bases outside the gene matches. Germline V CDR1 and CDR2: SNHLY, FYNNEI. The CDR3 extends over 15 amino acids. The chain's CDR3 is CASRELAGGVNEQFF. CDR3 DNA: TGTGCCAGCAGGGAACTAGCGGGGGGGGTCAATGAGCAGTTCTTC. Filled out from reference TRBV2 and TRBJ2-1, the complete variable domain reads EPEVTQTPSHQVTQMGQEVILRCVPISNHLYFYWYRQILGQKVEFLVSFYNNEISEKSEIFDDQFSVERPDGSNFTLKIRSTKLEDSAMYFCASRELAGGVNEQFFGPGTRLTVL.

This clonotype was counted a few times. V is TRBV28 and J is TRBJ2-7, with 7 bases lining up with TRBD2. Germline V CDR1 and CDR2: MDHEN, SYDVKM. The V and J ends lost 2 bases and 1 base, in that order; junction bases with no gene match: 11. There are 17 residues in the CDR3. CDR3 amino acids: CASSLSGAVRPSYEQYF. The CDR3 bases are TGTGCCAGCAGTTTAAGCGGGGCGGTCAGGCCTTCCTACGAGCAGTACTTC.

This clonotype was recorded at least ten times. The J gene is TRBJ2-7, the V gene TRBV7-9; no definite D call. The CDR3 spans 13 residues. The ends were cut back, 1 base at V and 6 bases at J, with 10 bases in the middle. The V gene's germline CDR1 is SEHNR and CDR2 FQNEAQ (reference sequence). CDR3 in amino acids: CASSLESGPEQYF. The CDR3 bases are TGTGCCAGCAGCTTAGAATCCGGACCCGAGCAGTACTTC.

The CDR3 here is CSARERFQETQYF. Here the CDR3 DNA reads TGCAGTGCTAGGGAAAGATTCCAAGAGACCCAGTACTTC. The chain is built from TRBV20-1 and TRBJ2-5; D gene unclear. The CDR3 loop spans 13 amino acids. V lost 3 bases to trimming and J lost 1 base, with 9 bases between them. The V gene's germline CDR1 is DFQATT and CDR2 SNEGSKA (reference sequence).